This TCR beta chain is drawn from a study of blood T cell repertoires in COVID-19. Study-level information: COVID-19 samples from acute and convalescent phases originated in the United States, Italy and Spain. T cells, B-cell-depleted T cells, or PBMCs supplied cDNA or gDNA.

Study processing details: Reference gene primer amplification gave nucleated cell count estimates. The protocol was immunoSEQ multiplex PCR, while the TCRdb copy is restricted to in-frame clones and leaves out a portion. V and J calls plus clone size are reproduced from that table; the DNA served to infer D and trimming. The sample contains fewer than 200,000 clones, roughly four fifths of which appear only once. This clonotype originated in a woman of 80 years or more with acute or convalescent COVID-19. The sequencing sample was made of peripheral blood.

The CDR3 protein is CAWRGYGAGGTDTQYF. The CDR3 nucleotides are TGTGCCTGGAGGGGCTACGGCGCGGGGGGCACAGATACGCAGTATTTT. The chain uses TRBV30 and TRBJ2-3, with 7 bases aligning to TRBD2. The V gene's germline CDR1 is GTSNPN and CDR2 SVGIG (reference sequence). This CDR3 has 16 amino acids. The J segment lost 1 base and the V segment lost 3 bases, leaving 10 bases of the junction unmatched.